This TCR beta chain was sequenced for a study of shared clonotypes between healthy human individuals. Germline V CDR1 and CDR2: MNHEY, SVGAGI. CDR3 length equals 13 residues. V was clipped by 11 bases and J by 8 bases, with 21 bases between them. Overall study findings and caveats: In several donors, about 5% of naive CD4 clonotypes appeared in common. Clonotype sharing among donors was expected to depend on sequencing depth.

On this clone: Antigen: not known.

Donors, without exception, were Caucasian adults residing in Nashville, Tennessee. Repertoires were generated with immunoSEQ multiplex PCR, while TCRdb's copy carries only in-frame clones and drops some. The sample lists around 1.5 million clones, under 99% occurring once. Sequenced input: naive CD4+ T cells sorted from blood. The subset here: CD45RA+ positively selected. The chain uses TRBV6-5 and TRBJ1-1; TRBD1 is a possible D gene (5 bases). This sequence was found in a man younger than 40 in good health. CDR3 nucleotide sequence: TGTGCCCTGGAGGGGCCAGGGTTTCGAGAAGCTTTCTTT. Protein sequence: CALEGPGFREAFF.